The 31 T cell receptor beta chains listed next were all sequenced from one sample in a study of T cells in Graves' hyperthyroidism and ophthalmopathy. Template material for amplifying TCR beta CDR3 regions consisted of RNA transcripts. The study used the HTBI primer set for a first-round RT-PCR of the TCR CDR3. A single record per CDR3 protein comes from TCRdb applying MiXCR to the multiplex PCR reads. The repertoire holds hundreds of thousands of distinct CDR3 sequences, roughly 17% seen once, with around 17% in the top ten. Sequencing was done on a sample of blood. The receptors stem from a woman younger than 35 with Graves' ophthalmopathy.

The CDR3 nucleotides are TGTGCCAGCAGATTACAGGGGGCGCGAACCGGGGAGCTGTTTTTT. Residues: CASRLQGARTGELFF. The chain carries TRBV6-5 and TRBJ2-2; TRBD1 matches at 9 bases. Germline CDR1 and CDR2: MNHEY and SVGAGI. After removal of 6 bases from V and 5 bases from J, the junction contained 7 bases not matched to a gene. The CDR3 consists of 15 residues.

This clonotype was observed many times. CDR3 DNA sequence: TGTGCCAGCAGCACCAGCGGGGACCAAGAGACCCAGTACTTC. Residues: CASSTSGDQETQYF. J is TRBJ2-5 and V is TRBV3-1; 7 bases agree with TRBD2. The CDR3 is 14 residues long. CDR1 is LGHDT, CDR2 YNNKEL, per germline (reference sequence). The J segment lost 0 bases and the V segment lost 5 bases, leaving 3 bases of the junction unmatched.

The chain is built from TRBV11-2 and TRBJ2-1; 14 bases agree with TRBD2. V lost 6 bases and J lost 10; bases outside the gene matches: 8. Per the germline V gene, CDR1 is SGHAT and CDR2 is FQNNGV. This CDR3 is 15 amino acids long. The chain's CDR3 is CASSLGLAGAGEQFF. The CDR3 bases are TGTGCCAGCAGTTTGGGACTAGCGGGAGCCGGCGAGCAGTTCTTC.

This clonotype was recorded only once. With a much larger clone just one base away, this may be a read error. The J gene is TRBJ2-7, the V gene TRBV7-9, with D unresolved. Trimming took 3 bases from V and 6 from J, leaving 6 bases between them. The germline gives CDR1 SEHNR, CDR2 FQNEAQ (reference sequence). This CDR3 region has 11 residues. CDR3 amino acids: CASSFASEQYF. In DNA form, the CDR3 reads TGTGCCAGCAGCTTCGCAAGCGAGCAGTACTTC.

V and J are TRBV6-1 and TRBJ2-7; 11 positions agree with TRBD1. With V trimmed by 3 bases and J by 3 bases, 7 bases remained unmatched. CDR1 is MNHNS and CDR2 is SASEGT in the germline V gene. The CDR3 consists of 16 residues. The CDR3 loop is CASSDRSGTGGYEQYF. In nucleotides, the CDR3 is TGTGCCAGCAGTGACCGATCCGGGACAGGGGGCTACGAGCAGTACTTC.

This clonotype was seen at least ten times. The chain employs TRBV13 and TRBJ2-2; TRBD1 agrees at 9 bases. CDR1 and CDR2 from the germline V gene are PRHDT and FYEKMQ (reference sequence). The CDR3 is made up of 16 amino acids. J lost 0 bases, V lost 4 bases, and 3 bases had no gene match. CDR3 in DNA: TGTGCCAGCAGCTCGAGACAGGGGGCGAACACCGGGGAGCTGTTTTTT. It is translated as CASSSRQGANTGELFF.

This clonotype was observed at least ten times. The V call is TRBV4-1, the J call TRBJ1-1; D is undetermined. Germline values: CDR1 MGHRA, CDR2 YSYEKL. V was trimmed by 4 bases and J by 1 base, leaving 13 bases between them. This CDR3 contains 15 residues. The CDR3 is CASSPHRASNTEAFF. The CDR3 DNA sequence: TGCGCCAGCAGCCCACACCGGGCCTCGAACACTGAAGCTTTCTTT.

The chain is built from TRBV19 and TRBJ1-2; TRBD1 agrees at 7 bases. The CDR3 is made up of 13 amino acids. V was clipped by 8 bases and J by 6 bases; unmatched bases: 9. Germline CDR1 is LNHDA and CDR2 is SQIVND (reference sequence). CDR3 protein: CASGVDRPHGYTF. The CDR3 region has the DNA TGTGCCAGTGGGGTGGACAGGCCCCATGGCTACACCTTC.

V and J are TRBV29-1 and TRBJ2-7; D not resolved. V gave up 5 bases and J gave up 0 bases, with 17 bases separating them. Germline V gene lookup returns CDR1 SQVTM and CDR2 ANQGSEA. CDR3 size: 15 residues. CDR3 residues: CSVRTAPVDSYEQYF. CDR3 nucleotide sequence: TGCAGCGTTCGGACGGCGCCAGTTGACTCCTACGAGCAGTACTTC.

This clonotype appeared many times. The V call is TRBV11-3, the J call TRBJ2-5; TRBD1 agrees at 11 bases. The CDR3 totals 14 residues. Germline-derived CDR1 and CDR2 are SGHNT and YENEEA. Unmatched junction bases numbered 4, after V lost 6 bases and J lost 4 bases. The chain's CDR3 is CASSPGTGGETQYF. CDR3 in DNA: TGTGCCAGCAGTCCCGGGACAGGGGGAGAGACCCAGTACTTC.

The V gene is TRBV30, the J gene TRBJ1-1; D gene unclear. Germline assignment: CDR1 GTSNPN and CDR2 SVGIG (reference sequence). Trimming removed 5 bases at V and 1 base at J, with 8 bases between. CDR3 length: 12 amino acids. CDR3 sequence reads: CAWGRANTEAFF. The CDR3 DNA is TGTGCCTGGGGGAGGGCGAACACTGAAGCTTTCTTT.

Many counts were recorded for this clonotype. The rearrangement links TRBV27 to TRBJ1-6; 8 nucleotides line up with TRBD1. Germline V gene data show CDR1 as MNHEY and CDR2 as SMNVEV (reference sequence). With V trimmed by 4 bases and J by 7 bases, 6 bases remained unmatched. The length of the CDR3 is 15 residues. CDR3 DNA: TGTGCCAGCAGTTCGAGACAGGGGTTCAATTCACCCCTCCACTTT. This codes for CASSSRQGFNSPLHF.

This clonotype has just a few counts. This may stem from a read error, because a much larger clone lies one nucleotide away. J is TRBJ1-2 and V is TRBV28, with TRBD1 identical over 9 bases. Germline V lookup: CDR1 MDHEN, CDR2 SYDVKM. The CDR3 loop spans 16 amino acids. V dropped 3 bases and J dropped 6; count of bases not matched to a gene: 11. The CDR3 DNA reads TGTGCCAGCAGTTTTCCGGGACAGGGTGGGGGCCATGGCTACACCTTC. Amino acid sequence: CASSFPGQGGGHGYTF.

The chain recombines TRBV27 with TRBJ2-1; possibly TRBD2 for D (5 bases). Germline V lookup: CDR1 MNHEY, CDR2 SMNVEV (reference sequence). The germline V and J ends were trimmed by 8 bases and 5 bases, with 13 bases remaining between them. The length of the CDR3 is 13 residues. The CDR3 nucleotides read TGTGCCAGCCCCCCCGGGGATCACAATGAGCAGTTCTTC. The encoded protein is CASPPGDHNEQFF.

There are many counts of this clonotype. The CDR3 nucleotides are TGTGCCAGCAGTGAAGCGCCGGAACCCTATGGCTACACCTTC. Translated, it gives CASSEAPEPYGYTF. The chain is built from TRBV6-1 and TRBJ1-2; D remains ambiguous. Germline-derived CDR1 and CDR2 are MNHNS and SASEGT. The CDR3 is made up of 14 amino acids. V lost 0 bases to trimming and J lost 4 bases, with 9 bases between them.

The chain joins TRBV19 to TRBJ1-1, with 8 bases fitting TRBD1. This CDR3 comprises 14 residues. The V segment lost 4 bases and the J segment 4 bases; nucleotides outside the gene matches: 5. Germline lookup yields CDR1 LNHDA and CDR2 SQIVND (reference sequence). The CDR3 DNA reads TGTGCCAGTAGTACGGACAGGGTTGGCACTGAAGCTTTCTTT. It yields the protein CASSTDRVGTEAFF. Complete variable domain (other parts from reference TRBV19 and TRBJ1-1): DGGITQSPKYLFRKEGQNVTLSCEQNLNHDAMYWYRQDPGQGLRLIYYSQIVNDFQKGDIAEGYSVSREKKESFPLTVTSAQKNPTAFYLCASSTDRVGTEAFFGQGTRLTVV.

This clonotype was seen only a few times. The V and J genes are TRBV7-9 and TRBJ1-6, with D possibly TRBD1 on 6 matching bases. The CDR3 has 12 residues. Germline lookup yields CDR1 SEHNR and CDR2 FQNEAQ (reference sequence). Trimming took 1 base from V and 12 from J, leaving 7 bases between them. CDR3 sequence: CASSLETGPLHF. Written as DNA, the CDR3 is TGTGCCAGCAGCTTAGAGACAGGACCCCTCCACTTT. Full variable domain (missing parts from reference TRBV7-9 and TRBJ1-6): DTGVSQNPRHKITKRGQNVTFRCDPISEHNRLYWYRQTLGQGPEFLTYFQNEAQLEKSRLLSDRFSAERPKGSFSTLEIQRTEQGDSAMYLCASSLETGPLHFGNGTRLTVT.

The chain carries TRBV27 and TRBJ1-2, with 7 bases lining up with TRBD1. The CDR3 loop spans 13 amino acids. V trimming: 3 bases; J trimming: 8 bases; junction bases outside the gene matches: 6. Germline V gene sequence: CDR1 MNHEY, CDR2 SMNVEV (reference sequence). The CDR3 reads CASSFSGGGGYTF. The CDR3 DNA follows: TGTGCCAGCAGTTTCTCAGGGGGAGGCGGCTACACCTTC.

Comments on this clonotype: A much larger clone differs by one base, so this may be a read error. The chain's CDR3 is CAWMGRVGSPLHF. CDR3 sequence (DNA): TGTGCCTGGATGGGCAGGGTGGGTTCACCCCTCCACTTT. V is TRBV30 and J is TRBJ1-6, with a tentative D call TRBD1 (5 bases). Trimming took 4 bases from V and 9 from J, leaving 13 bases between them. CDR3 length: 13 residues. Germline CDR1 and CDR2: GTSNPN and SVGIG (reference sequence).

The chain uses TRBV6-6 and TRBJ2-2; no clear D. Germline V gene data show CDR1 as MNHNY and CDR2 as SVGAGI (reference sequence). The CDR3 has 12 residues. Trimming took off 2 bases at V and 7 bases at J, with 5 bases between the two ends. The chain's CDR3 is CASSYGYGELFF. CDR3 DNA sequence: TGTGCCAGCAGTTACGGTTACGGGGAGCTGTTTTTT.

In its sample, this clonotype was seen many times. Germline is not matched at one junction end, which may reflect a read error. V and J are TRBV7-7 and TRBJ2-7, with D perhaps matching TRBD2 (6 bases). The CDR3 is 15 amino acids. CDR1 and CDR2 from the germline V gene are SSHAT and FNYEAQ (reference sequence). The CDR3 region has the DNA TGTGCTAGCAGCCCGGCTCTAGCGCGTACCTACGAGCAGTACTTC. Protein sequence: CASSPALARTYEQYF.

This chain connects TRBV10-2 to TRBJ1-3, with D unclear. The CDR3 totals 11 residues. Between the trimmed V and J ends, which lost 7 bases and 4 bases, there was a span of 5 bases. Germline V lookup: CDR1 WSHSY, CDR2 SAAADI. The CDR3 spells CASMSGNTIYF. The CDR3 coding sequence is TGCGCCAGCATGTCGGGAAACACCATATATTTT.

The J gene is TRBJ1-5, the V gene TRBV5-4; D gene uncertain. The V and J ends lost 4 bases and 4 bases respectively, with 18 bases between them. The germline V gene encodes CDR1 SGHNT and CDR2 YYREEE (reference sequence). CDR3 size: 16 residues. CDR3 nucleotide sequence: TGTGCCAGCAGCCCCCGGACGCCCCGGGGAAATCAGCCCCAGCATTTT. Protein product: CASSPRTPRGNQPQHF. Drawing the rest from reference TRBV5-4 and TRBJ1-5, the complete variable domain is ETGVTQSPTHLIKTRGQQVTLRCSSQSGHNTVSWYQQALGQGPQFIFQYYREEENGRGNFPPRFSGLQFPNYSSELNVNALELDDSALYLCASSPRTPRGNQPQHFGDGTRLSIL.

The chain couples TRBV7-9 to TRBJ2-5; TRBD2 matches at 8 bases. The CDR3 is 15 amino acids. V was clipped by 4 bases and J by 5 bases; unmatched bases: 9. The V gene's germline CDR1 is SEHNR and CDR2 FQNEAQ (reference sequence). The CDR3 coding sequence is TGTGCCAGCAGCTACGGTTCGGGGGGGGGGGAGACCCAGTACTTC. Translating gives CASSYGSGGGETQYF.

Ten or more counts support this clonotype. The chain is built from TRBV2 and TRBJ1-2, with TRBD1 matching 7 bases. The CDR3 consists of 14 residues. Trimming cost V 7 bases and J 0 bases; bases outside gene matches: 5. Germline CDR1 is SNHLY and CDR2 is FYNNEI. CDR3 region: CASIIDRANYGYTF. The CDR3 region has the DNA TGTGCCAGCATTATAGACAGGGCTAACTATGGCTACACCTTC.

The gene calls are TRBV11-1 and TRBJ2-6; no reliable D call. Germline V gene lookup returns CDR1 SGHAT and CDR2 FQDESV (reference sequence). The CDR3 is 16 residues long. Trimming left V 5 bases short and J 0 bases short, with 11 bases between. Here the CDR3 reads CASSPNARSGANVLTF. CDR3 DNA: TGTGCCAGCAGCCCTAATGCCCGCTCTGGGGCCAACGTCCTGACTTTC.

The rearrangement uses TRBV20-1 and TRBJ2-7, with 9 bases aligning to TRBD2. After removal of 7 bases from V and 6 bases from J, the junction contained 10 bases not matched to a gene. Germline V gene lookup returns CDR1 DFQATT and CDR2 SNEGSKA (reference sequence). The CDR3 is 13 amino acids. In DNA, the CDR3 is TGCAGTGTATTTAGGGGGCGGGGGGGCGAGCAGTACTTC. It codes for CSVFRGRGGEQYF.

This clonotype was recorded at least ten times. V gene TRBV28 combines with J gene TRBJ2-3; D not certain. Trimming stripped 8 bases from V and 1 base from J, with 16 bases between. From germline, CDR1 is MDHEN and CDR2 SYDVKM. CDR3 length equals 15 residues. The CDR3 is CASLRAIWGTDTQYF. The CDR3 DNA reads TGTGCCAGCCTCCGTGCGATATGGGGCACAGATACGCAGTATTTT.

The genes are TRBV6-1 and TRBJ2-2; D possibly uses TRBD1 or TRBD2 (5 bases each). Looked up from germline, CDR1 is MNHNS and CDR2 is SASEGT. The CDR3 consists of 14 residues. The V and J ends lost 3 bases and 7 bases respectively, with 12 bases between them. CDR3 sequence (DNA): TGTGCCAGCAGTGAGGAACTAGGGGTCGGGGAGCTGTTTTTT. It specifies CASSEELGVGELFF.

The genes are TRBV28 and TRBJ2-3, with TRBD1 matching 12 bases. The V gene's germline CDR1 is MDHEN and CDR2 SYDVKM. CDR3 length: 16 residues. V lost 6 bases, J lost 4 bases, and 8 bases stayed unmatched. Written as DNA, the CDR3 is TGTGCCAGCAGCTCACCCGGGACAGGGGGCGCAGATACGCAGTATTTT. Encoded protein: CASSSPGTGGADTQYF.

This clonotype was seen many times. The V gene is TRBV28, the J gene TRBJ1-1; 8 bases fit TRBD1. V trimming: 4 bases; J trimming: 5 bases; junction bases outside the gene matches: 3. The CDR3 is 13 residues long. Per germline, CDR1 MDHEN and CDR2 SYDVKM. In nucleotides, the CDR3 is TGTGCCAGCAGTTCAGGGGGCGAAACTGAAGCTTTCTTT. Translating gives CASSSGGETEAFF.